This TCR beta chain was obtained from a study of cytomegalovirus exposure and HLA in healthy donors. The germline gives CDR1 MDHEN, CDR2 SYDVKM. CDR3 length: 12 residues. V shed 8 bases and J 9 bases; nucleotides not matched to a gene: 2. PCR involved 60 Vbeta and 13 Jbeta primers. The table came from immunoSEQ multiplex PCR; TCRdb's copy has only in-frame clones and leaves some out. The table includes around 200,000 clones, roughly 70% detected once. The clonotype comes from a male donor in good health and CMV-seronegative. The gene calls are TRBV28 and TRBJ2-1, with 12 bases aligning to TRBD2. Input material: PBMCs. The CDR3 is CASVTSGGEQFF. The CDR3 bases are TGTGCCAGCGTGACTAGCGGGGGTGAGCAGTTCTTC.